The clone carrying this TCR beta chain was observed at least ten times. What it binds is unknown. The data derive from a study of Graves' ophthalmopathy and Graves' hyperthyroidism. Overall study results and limits: It was with roughly 70% sensitivity and around 75% specificity that the model predicted ophthalmopathy progression. Among expanded thyroid clonotypes above 0.001 frequency, most also occurred in blood.

Amplifying from RNA transcripts, the study obtained TCR beta CDR3 regions. HTBI-primed RT-PCR formed the first round, and a multiplex PCR formed the second. TCRdb passed the multiplex PCR reads through MiXCR, listing each CDR3 protein once. This sample has 400,000 or so distinct CDR3 sequences, with less than 20% found just once. V lost 4 bases, J lost 1 base, and 19 bases lay in between. Per the germline V gene, CDR1 is MNHEY and CDR2 is SVGEGT. The CDR3 is made up of 17 amino acids. This TCR was sampled from a young woman with stable Graves' hyperthyroidism. The material sequenced was peripheral blood. The chain joins TRBV6-2 or TRBV6-3 to TRBJ1-1, with D perhaps TRBD1 (5 bases). The CDR3 DNA sequence: TGTGCCAGCAGTTTCGATTACCTCCAGGGCGGGAACACTGAAGCTTTCTTT. As protein: CASSFDYLQGGNTEAFF.